This T cell receptor (beta chain) was retrieved from a study of blood T cell repertoires in COVID-19. The overall study: The origin of the acute and convalescent COVID-19 samples was the United States, Italy and Spain. From T cells, B-cell-depleted T cells, or PBMCs came the material, which was cDNA or gDNA.

This clone showed up just a few times. V lost 4 bases and J lost 6, with 15 bases in between. This CDR3 has 15 amino acids. Germline V CDR1 and CDR2: SEHNR, FQNEAQ (reference sequence). The authors' processing: Estimated nucleated cell counts came from reference gene primer amplification. Sequencing was performed with immunoSEQ multiplex PCR; in TCRdb, only in-frame clones are kept and a portion is missing. Clone size and V and J calls were adopted from that table, with D and trimming inferred from the DNA. The table shows over 100,000 clones, with 70% to 90% occurring only once. Material: peripheral blood. The sequence was obtained from a man in his forties or fifties with active COVID-19. The chain joins TRBV7-9 to TRBJ2-2; a weak D match, TRBD2 (6 bases). CDR3 sequence reads: CASSSPRGFPGELFF. DNA of the CDR3: TGTGCCAGCAGCTCTCCCCGGGGGTTCCCCGGGGAGCTGTTTTTT.